Below, 32 T cell receptor beta chains from the same sample are listed, as sequenced in a study of long-term antiretroviral therapy in people with HIV. An immunoSEQ assay, version v3.0, was performed at survey level. Clones were read by immunoSEQ multiplex PCR, and TCRdb kept only the in-frame ones, dropping some. The sample gives roughly 45,000 clones, about 88% of which show up once; 2.5% to 3.5% is in the top ten. The material sequenced was unsorted PBMCs, taken 0.8 years after starting antiretroviral therapy. These receptors came from a woman between 18 and 29 years old with HIV.

The chain uses TRBV5-6 and TRBJ2-5, with D perhaps given as TRBD1 or TRBD2 (5 bases each). Germline CDR1 SGHDT, CDR2 YYEEEE. Between the trimmed V and J ends, which lost 4 bases and 1 base, there was a span of 8 bases. The CDR3 has 13 amino acids. CDR3 sequence: CASSQGPQETQYF. CDR3 nucleotide sequence: TGTGCCAGCAGCCAGGGACCCCAAGAGACCCAGTACTTC. Looking up the rest from reference TRBV5-6 and TRBJ2-5 gives the full variable domain: DAGVTQSPTHLIKTRGQQVTLRCSPKSGHDTVSWYQQALGQGPQFIFQYYEEEERQRGNFPDRFSGHQFPNYSSELNVNALLLGDSALYLCASSQGPQETQYFGPGTRLLVL.

This chain uses TRBV29-1 with TRBJ2-1, with D uncertain. V lost 1 base and J lost 8, with 21 bases in between. This CDR3 spans 16 amino acids. In germline, CDR1 is SQVTM, CDR2 ANQGSEA. CDR3 DNA sequence: TGCAGCGTTGAAGGCCTTGACTGGCTCGTTTCGGATGAGCAGTTCTTC. Translation gives CSVEGLDWLVSDEQFF.

The rearrangement uses TRBV9 and TRBJ2-2; D gene uncertain. Deletions cut 2 bases from V and 0 bases from J, with 5 bases between. Germline V lookup: CDR1 SGDLS, CDR2 YYNGEE. CDR3 length: 14 amino acids. The CDR3 DNA is TGTGCCAGCAGCGTGGTGGCGAACACCGGGGAGCTGTTTTTT. Translation gives CASSVVANTGELFF.

The chain uses TRBV27 and TRBJ1-1, with 7 bases that match TRBD1. Germline V gene data show CDR1 as MNHEY and CDR2 as SMNVEV (reference sequence). CDR3 length: 14 residues. V gave up 6 bases and J gave up 6 bases; unmatched junction bases: 10. This CDR3 is CASSLSGTVAEAFF. The CDR3 DNA reads as TGTGCCAGCAGCCTCTCCGGGACAGTCGCTGAAGCTTTCTTT.

The chain couples TRBV4-1 to TRBJ2-2; D perhaps matches TRBD1 (6 bases). The germline V gene encodes CDR1 MGHRA and CDR2 YSYEKL. The V end lost 9 bases, the J end lost 4 bases, and 18 bases lay between the germline ends. The CDR3 extends over 15 amino acids. Here the CDR3 DNA reads TGCGCCAGACCACCCCGCAGGGACACCACCGGGGAGCTGTTTTTT. Its protein is CARPPRRDTTGELFF.

Only a few counts were recorded for this clone. J is TRBJ2-3 and V is TRBV7-9; 13 positions match TRBD2. V was pared by 5 bases and J by 4 bases, with 9 bases of the junction left unmatched. CDR3 length: 17 residues. Germline CDR1 SEHNR, CDR2 FQNEAQ (reference sequence). The chain's CDR3 is CASSIRTSGRAADTQYF. The CDR3 coding sequence is TGTGCCAGCAGCATCCGGACTAGCGGGAGAGCTGCAGATACGCAGTATTTT.

This chain joins TRBV6-1 and TRBJ2-6; no clear D gene. V lost 5 bases to trimming and J lost 3 bases, with 5 bases between them. Germline-derived CDR1 and CDR2 are MNHNS and SASEGT. This CDR3 has 13 residues. CDR3 protein: CASSPRGANVLTF. CDR3 DNA: TGTGCCAGCAGTCCTCGTGGGGCCAACGTCCTGACTTTC.

This chain's CDR3 is CASSLLVGYTF. Written as DNA, the CDR3 is TGTGCCAGCAGCTTGTTGGTTGGCTACACCTTC. This chain uses TRBV5-8 with TRBJ1-2; D uncertain. In germline, CDR1 is SGHTS, CDR2 YDEGEE. V was trimmed by 1 base and J by 7 bases, leaving 5 bases between them. The CDR3 sequence is 11 residues long.

This clone was picked up one time. The genes are TRBV15 and TRBJ2-5; D unclear. CDR1 and CDR2 from the germline V gene are LNHNV and YYDKDF (reference sequence). The CDR3 has 15 residues. V lost 0 bases and J 5 bases, leaving 13 bases between the germline ends. CDR3: CATSRDLDDRETQYF. CDR3 in DNA: TGTGCCACCAGCAGAGATCTAGATGATCGGGAGACCCAGTACTTC. Based on the CDR3 plus reference TRBV15 and TRBJ2-5, the full variable domain is DAMVIQNPRYQVTQFGKPVTLSCSQTLNHNVMYWYQQKSSQAPKLLFHYYDKDFNNEADTPDNFQSRRPNTSFCFLDIRSPGLGDTAMYLCATSRDLDDRETQYFGPGTRLLVL.

This rearrangement joins TRBV4-2 to TRBJ2-1; 10 bases line up with TRBD2. The CDR3 totals 18 residues. V was clipped by 1 base and J by 5 bases; unmatched bases: 11. The germline CDR1 and CDR2 sequences are LGHNA and YNFKEQ. CDR3 nucleotides: TGTGCCAGCAGCCAAGGGGCTAGCGGGAGATCGCGTCACAATGAGCAGTTCTTC. Its translation is CASSQGASGRSRHNEQFF.

The chain joins TRBV19 to TRBJ1-5; D not certain. The CDR3 has 12 amino acids. Germline V lookup: CDR1 LNHDA, CDR2 SQIVND (reference sequence). The ends were cut back, 7 bases at V and 2 bases at J, with 6 bases in the middle. DNA of the CDR3: TGTGCCAGTAAAGAGGGCAATCAGCCCCAGCATTTT. Amino acid sequence: CASKEGNQPQHF.

This rearrangement joins TRBV7-9 to TRBJ1-5, with D uncertain. The CDR3 covers 14 residues. Per the germline V gene, CDR1 is SEHNR and CDR2 is FQNEAQ (reference sequence). V lost 1 base and J 5 bases, leaving 9 bases between the germline ends. CDR3 bases: TGTGCCAGCAGCTTAGGGACGCGCGATCAGCCCCAGCATTTT. This translates into CASSLGTRDQPQHF.

This clone was observed a handful of times. This chain uses TRBV11-2 with TRBJ1-6; D uncertain. Per germline, CDR1 SGHAT and CDR2 FQNNGV. This CDR3 has 12 amino acids. V was shortened by 5 bases and J by 19 bases, with 18 bases between the two germline ends. In DNA form, the CDR3 reads TGTGCCAGCAGCCCACCTTCGGATTGGCGACACTTT. Encoded protein: CASSPPSDWRHF.

This clone has a single count. The CDR3 here is CASSTGSSNEQFF. CDR3 DNA: TGTGCCAGCAGCACAGGGTCCTCTAATGAGCAGTTCTTC. The V call is TRBV6-4, the J call TRBJ2-1, with D possibly being TRBD1 (6 bases). Trimming left V 6 bases short and J 7 bases short, with 13 bases between. Germline lookup yields CDR1 MRHNA and CDR2 SNTAGT. The CDR3 runs to 13 residues.

CDR3 bases: TGCGCCAGCAGCCAAGAGGGGGGATTCGGGGAGACCCAGTACTTC. Residues: CASSQEGGFGETQYF. This chain uses TRBV4-3 with TRBJ2-5, with a weak D call TRBD2 (6 bases). The CDR3 is 15 amino acids. CDR1 and CDR2 (germline): LGHNA, YSLEER. V was clipped by 0 bases and J by 5 bases, with 13 bases between them.

This clone has only a few counts. The chain links TRBV27 to TRBJ1-2; D unclear. The CDR3 is made up of 15 amino acids. In germline, CDR1 is MNHEY, CDR2 SMNVEV (reference sequence). Trimming removed 2 bases at V and 8 bases at J, with 18 bases between. CDR3 residues: CASSLDGRPPWGYTF. Written as DNA, the CDR3 is TGTGCCAGCAGTTTAGACGGCAGGCCCCCTTGGGGCTACACCTTC.

V is TRBV28 and J is TRBJ2-2, with 9 bases matching TRBD1. Trimming at V came to 8 bases and at J to 6 bases, leaving 7 bases not matched to a gene. The CDR3 totals 14 residues. Germline V lookup: CDR1 MDHEN, CDR2 SYDVKM. The DNA for the CDR3 is TGTGCCAGCTTACAGGGGGCGGTTGCCGGGGAGCTGTTTTTT. It translates to CASLQGAVAGELFF.

The chain joins TRBV28 to TRBJ2-7; a weak D match, TRBD2 (6 bases). The germline V gene has CDR1 MDHEN and CDR2 SYDVKM. V shed 3 bases and J shed 1 base, with 13 bases lying between them. This CDR3 is built from 15 residues. CDR3 protein: CASSFWGGGSYEQYF. The CDR3 coding sequence is TGTGCCAGCAGTTTTTGGGGTGGAGGGTCCTACGAGCAGTACTTC. The whole variable domain, filled in from reference TRBV28 and TRBJ2-7, reads DVKVTQSSRYLVKRTGEKVFLECVQDMDHENMFWYRQDPGLGLRLIYFSYDVKMKEKGDIPEGYSVSREKKERFSLILESASTNQTSMYLCASSFWGGGSYEQYFGPGTRLTVT.

The chain joins TRBV10-3 to TRBJ2-7; perhaps TRBD2 as D (6 bases). Trimming took off 4 bases at V and 0 bases at J, with 10 bases between the two ends. This CDR3 has 14 amino acids. CDR1 ENHRY and CDR2 SYGVKD come from the germline V gene. The CDR3 coding sequence is TGTGCCATCAGTGGCGGGATTTACTCCTACGAGCAGTACTTC. Translation gives CAISGGIYSYEQYF.

The chain couples TRBV21-1 to TRBJ2-6; the table assigns TRBD1, which was not confirmed against the DNA. TRBV21-1 is deemed a pseudogene. The CDR3 contains 16 residues. The CDR3 bases are TGTGCCAGCAGAAGGGAAAACAGGGCTGGGGCCAACGTCCTGACTTTC. Translated: CASRRENRAGANVLTF.

The chain carries TRBV10-3 and TRBJ2-1; D uncertain. The V end was cut by 5 bases, the J end by 5 bases, with 10 bases between. The CDR3 has 13 residues. The germline V gene has CDR1 ENHRY and CDR2 SYGVKD. The CDR3 DNA follows: TGTGCCATCAGTTTGGCAGGACACAATGAGCAGTTCTTC. Translated: CAISLAGHNEQFF.

In this sample, this clone turned up a few times. CDR3 sequence: CASQDRGNQPQHF. The CDR3, as DNA: TGTGCCAGTCAAGACAGGGGGAATCAGCCCCAGCATTTT. The chain links TRBV19 to TRBJ1-5; 9 bases fit TRBD1. Germline lookup yields CDR1 LNHDA and CDR2 SQIVND (reference sequence). The V segment lost 8 bases and the J segment 4 bases; nucleotides outside the gene matches: 3. The CDR3 spans 13 residues.

The chain carries TRBV6-4 and TRBJ2-7; 12 nucleotides agree with TRBD2. The CDR3 is made up of 14 amino acids. Unmatched junction bases numbered 10, after V lost 9 bases and J lost 7 bases. From germline, CDR1 is MRHNA and CDR2 SNTAGT. The CDR3 DNA reads as TGTGCCAGATCTAGCGGGAGGGGGGCCCTGGAGCAGTACTTC. Its translation is CARSSGRGALEQYF.

V usage is TRBV7-9 and J usage is TRBJ1-3; 10 bases fit TRBD1. The V gene end was trimmed by 6 bases and the J gene end by 2 bases; junction bases not matched to a gene: 1. Looked up from germline, CDR1 is SEHNR and CDR2 is FQNEAQ (reference sequence). The CDR3 is made up of 14 amino acids. CDR3 region: CASSGTGAGNTIYF. The DNA of the CDR3 is TGTGCCAGCAGTGGGACAGGGGCTGGAAACACCATATATTTT. The variable domain in full, completed from reference TRBV7-9 and TRBJ1-3, reads DTGVSQNPRHKITKRGQNVTFRCDPISEHNRLYWYRQTLGQGPEFLTYFQNEAQLEKSRLLSDRFSAERPKGSFSTLEIQRTEQGDSAMYLCASSGTGAGNTIYFGEGSWLTVV.

This clone was picked up a small number of times. V is TRBV4-3 and J is TRBJ2-7; 10 nucleotides agree with TRBD1. With 5 bases clipped from V and 3 bases from J, the junction kept 4 bases outside the gene matches. The CDR3 totals 14 residues. CDR1 is LGHNA, CDR2 YSLEER, per germline. CDR3 nucleotide sequence: TGCGCCAGCAGCGTCAGGACAGGGGGCTACGAGCAGTACTTC. It yields the protein CASSVRTGGYEQYF.

J is TRBJ2-2 and V is TRBV7-9, with D unclear. V was shortened by 3 bases and J by 3 bases, with 11 bases between the two germline ends. CDR1 is SEHNR and CDR2 is FQNEAQ in the germline V gene (reference sequence). The CDR3 has 15 amino acids. The CDR3 nucleotides read TGTGCCAGCAGCTTTCACCTAGTGGACACCGGGGAGCTGTTTTTT. Translated, it gives CASSFHLVDTGELFF.

About this clone: At one of its ends the junction is not consistent with the germline gene, which may arise from a read error. This chain connects TRBV5-5 to TRBJ1-2, with 8 bases aligning to TRBD1. The V gene's germline CDR1 is SGHKS and CDR2 YYEKEE (reference sequence). This CDR3 is built from 14 residues. The CDR3 DNA reads TGTGCCAGCAGCCATCCGGGACAGGTGTCCCCTTGGGTCTTC. This codes for CASSHPGQVSPWVF. Drawing the rest from reference TRBV5-5 and TRBJ1-2, the complete variable domain is DAGVTQSPTHLIKTRGQQVTLRCSPISGHKSVSWYQQVLGQGPQFIFQYYEKEERGRGNFPDRFSARQFPNYSSELNVNALLLGDSALYLCASSHPGQVSPWVFGSGTRLTVV.

This chain uses TRBV10-3 with TRBJ2-7; the match to TRBD1 covers 7 bases. The CDR3 has 16 residues. After removal of 2 bases from V and 3 bases from J, the junction contained 10 bases not matched to a gene. CDR1 is ENHRY, CDR2 SYGVKD, per germline. The CDR3 bases are TGTGCCATCAGTGAGATCCGGGACAGAGTTTACTACGAGCAGTACTTC. This translates into CAISEIRDRVYYEQYF.

This sequence joins TRBV4-1 and TRBJ2-7; 8 bases fit TRBD1. Germline V gene sequence: CDR1 MGHRA, CDR2 YSYEKL. V was pared by 5 bases and J by 7 bases, with 10 bases of the junction left unmatched. CDR3 size: 14 residues. The DNA for the CDR3 is TGCGCCAGCAGCTCAGGCAGGGGGCTAGGGGAGCAGTACTTC. This gives the protein CASSSGRGLGEQYF.

The rearrangement joins TRBV5-4 to TRBJ1-5; D is unclear. Trimming pared 4 bases from V and 1 base from J, leaving 9 bases between. The CDR3 runs 14 residues. The germline gives CDR1 SGHNT, CDR2 YYREEE (reference sequence). In DNA form, the CDR3 reads TGTGCCAGCAGCAGGCGAGGGAGCAATCAGCCCCAGCATTTT. It yields the protein CASSRRGSNQPQHF.

The J gene is TRBJ2-1, the V gene TRBV11-3; TRBD1 aligns across 12 bases. The CDR3 runs 17 residues. The V segment lost 5 bases and the J segment 2 bases; nucleotides outside the gene matches: 7. CDR1 and CDR2 from the germline V gene are SGHNT and YENEEA. The CDR3 spells CASSHPGQGATYNEQFF. As DNA, the CDR3 is TGTGCCAGCAGCCATCCGGGACAGGGGGCCACCTACAATGAGCAGTTCTTC.

The chain combines TRBV7-3 with TRBJ2-1; 14 nucleotides align to TRBD2. This CDR3 has 14 amino acids. The germline V gene encodes CDR1 SGHTA and CDR2 FQGTGA. V lost 3 bases to trimming and J lost 9 bases; unmatched junction nucleotides: 1. CDR3 sequence reads: CASSLGLAGAEQFF. CDR3 in DNA: TGTGCCAGCAGCTTGGGACTAGCGGGAGCTGAGCAGTTCTTC.